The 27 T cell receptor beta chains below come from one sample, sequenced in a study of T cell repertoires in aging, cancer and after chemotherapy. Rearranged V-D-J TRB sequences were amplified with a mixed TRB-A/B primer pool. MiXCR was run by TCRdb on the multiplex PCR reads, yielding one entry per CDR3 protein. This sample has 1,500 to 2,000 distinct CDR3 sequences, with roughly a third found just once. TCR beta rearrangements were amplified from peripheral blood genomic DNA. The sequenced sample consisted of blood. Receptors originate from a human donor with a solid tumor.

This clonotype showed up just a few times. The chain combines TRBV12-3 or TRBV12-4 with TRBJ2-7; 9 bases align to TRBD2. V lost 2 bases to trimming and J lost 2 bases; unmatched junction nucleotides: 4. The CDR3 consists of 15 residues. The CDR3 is CASSLTTSGTYEQYF. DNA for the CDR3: TGTGCCAGCAGTTTAACGACTAGCGGTACCTACGAGCAGTACTTC.

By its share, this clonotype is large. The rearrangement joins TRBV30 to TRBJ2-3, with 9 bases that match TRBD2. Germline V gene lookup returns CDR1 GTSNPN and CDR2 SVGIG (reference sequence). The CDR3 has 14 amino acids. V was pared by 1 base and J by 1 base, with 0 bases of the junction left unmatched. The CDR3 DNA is TGTGCCTGGAGTGCTAGCGGGGGCACAGATACGCAGTATTTT. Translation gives CAWSASGGTDTQYF.

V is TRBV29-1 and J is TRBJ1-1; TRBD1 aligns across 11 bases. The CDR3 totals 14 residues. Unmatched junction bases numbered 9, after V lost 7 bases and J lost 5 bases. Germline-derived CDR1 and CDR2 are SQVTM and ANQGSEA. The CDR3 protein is CSGGQGGVGTEAFF. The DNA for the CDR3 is TGCAGCGGGGGACAGGGGGGGGTGGGGACTGAAGCTTTCTTT.

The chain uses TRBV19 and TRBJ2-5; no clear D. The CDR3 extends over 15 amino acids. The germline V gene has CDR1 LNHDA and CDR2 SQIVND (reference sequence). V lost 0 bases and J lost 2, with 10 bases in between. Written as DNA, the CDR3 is TGTGCCAGTAGTATAGATCTAGGATTACAAGAGACCCAGTACTTC. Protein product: CASSIDLGLQETQYF.

The CDR3 DNA sequence: TGTGCCAGTAGTAACAACATTGCAACTAATGAAAAACTGTTTTTT. Translation: CASSNNIATNEKLFF. The rearrangement uses TRBV19 and TRBJ1-4; D is unclear. The germline V gene encodes CDR1 LNHDA and CDR2 SQIVND (reference sequence). V lost 4 bases, J lost 0 bases, and 9 bases lay in between. The CDR3 consists of 15 residues.

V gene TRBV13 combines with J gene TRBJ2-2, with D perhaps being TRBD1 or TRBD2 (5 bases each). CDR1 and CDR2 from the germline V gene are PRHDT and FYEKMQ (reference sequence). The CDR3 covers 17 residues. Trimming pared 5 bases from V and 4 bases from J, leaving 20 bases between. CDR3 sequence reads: CASSLPPWGSTTGELFF. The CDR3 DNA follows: TGTGCCAGCAGCCTACCCCCTTGGGGGTCGACCACCGGGGAGCTGTTTTTT.

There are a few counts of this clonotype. Here the CDR3 reads CASSSVTTRQGNEQFF. In DNA, the CDR3 is TGTGCCAGCAGCTCGGTCACTACTCGTCAGGGCAATGAGCAGTTCTTC. This rearrangement joins TRBV5-4 to TRBJ2-1; possibly TRBD1 for D (5 bases). The CDR3 consists of 16 residues. Trimming stripped 3 bases from V and 6 bases from J, with 19 bases between. Per germline, CDR1 SGHNT and CDR2 YYREEE (reference sequence).

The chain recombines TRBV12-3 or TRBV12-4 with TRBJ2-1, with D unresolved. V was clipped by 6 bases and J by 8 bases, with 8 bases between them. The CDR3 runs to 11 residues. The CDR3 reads CASSDSHEQFF. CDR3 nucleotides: TGTGCCAGCAGCGACTCTCATGAGCAGTTCTTC.

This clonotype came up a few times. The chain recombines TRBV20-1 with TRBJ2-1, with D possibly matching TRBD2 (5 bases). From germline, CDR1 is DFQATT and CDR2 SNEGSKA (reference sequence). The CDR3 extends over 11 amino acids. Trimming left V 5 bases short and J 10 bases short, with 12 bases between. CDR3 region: CSAGRGGEQFF. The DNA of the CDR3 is TGCAGTGCTGGCCGCGGAGGCGAGCAGTTCTTC.

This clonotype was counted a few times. In DNA form, the CDR3 reads TGTGCCAGTAGTGGAGCCTTGACAGGGGGCGCCTACGAGCAGTACTTC. This encodes CASSGALTGGAYEQYF. The chain employs TRBV19 and TRBJ2-7; 10 bases agree with TRBD1. From germline, CDR1 is LNHDA and CDR2 SQIVND (reference sequence). V trimming: 5 bases; J trimming: 2 bases; junction bases outside the gene matches: 9. The CDR3 is 16 amino acids.

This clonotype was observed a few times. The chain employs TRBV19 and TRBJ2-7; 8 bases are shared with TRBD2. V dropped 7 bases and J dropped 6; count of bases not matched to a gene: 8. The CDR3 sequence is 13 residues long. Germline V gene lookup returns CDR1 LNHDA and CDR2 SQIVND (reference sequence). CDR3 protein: CASKDGRAGEQYF. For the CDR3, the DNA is TGTGCCAGTAAGGACGGGAGGGCCGGCGAGCAGTACTTC.

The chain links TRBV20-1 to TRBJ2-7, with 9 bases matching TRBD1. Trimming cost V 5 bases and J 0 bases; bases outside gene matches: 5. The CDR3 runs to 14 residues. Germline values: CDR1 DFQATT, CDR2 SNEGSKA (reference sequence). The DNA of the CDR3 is TGCAGTGCTGAGGGACAGGGAGGCTCCTACGAGCAGTACTTC. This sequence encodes CSAEGQGGSYEQYF.

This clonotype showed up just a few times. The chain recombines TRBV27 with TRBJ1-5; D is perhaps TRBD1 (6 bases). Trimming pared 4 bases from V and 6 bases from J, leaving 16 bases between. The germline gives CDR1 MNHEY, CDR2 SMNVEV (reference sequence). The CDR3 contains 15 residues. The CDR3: CASSSQRGPGQPQHF. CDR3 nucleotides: TGTGCCAGCAGTTCCCAGCGGGGGCCCGGTCAGCCCCAGCATTTT.

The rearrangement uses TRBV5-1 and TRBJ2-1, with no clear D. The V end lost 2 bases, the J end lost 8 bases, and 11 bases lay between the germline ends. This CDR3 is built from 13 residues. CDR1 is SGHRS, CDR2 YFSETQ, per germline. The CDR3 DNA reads TGCGCCAGCAGCTTACAAGGGCCGGATGAGCAGTTCTTC. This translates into CASSLQGPDEQFF.

CDR3 nucleotide sequence: TGTGCCAGCAGCTTAGGCCCCCTAGGGGGCACCGGGGAGCTGTTTTTT. This sequence encodes CASSLGPLGGTGELFF. The chain employs TRBV7-2 and TRBJ2-2; a weak D match, TRBD1 (6 bases). The CDR3 is made up of 16 amino acids. The V and J ends lost 1 base and 4 bases respectively, with 13 bases between them. Per the germline V gene, CDR1 is SGHTA and CDR2 is FQGNSA.

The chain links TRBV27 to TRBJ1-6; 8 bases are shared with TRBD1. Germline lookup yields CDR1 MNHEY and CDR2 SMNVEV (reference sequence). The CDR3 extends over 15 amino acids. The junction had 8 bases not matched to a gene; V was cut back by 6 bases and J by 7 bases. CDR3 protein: CASRLTGVGNSPLHF. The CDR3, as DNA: TGTGCCAGCAGACTGACAGGGGTAGGCAATTCACCCCTCCACTTT.

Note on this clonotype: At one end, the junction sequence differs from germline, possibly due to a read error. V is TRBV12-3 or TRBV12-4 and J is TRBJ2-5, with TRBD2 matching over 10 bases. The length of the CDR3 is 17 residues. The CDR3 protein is CASRSLGVAGGGESQYF. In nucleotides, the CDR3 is TGTGCCAGCAGATCCCTCGGGGTAGCGGGGGGTGGAGAGTCCCAGTACTTC.

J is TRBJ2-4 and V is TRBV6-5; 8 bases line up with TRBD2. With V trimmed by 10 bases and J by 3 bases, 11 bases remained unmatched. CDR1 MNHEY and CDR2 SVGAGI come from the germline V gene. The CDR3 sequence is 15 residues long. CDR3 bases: TGTGCCACGGATTCCCTAGCGGGCTACAAAAACATTCAGTACTTC. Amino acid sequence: CATDSLAGYKNIQYF.

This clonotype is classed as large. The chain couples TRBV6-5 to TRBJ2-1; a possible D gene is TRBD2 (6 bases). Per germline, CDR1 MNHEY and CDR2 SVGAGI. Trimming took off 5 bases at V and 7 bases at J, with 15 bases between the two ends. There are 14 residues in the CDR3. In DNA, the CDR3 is TGTGCCAGCAGTCGGGGGTTCAACCATAATGAGCAGTTCTTC. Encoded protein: CASSRGFNHNEQFF.

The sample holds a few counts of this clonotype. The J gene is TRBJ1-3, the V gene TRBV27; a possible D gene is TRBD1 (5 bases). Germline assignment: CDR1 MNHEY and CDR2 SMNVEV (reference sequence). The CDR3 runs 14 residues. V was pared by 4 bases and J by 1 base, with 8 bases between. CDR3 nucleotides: TGTGCCAGCAGTTCCAGGGAGTCTGGAAACACCATATATTTT. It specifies CASSSRESGNTIYF.

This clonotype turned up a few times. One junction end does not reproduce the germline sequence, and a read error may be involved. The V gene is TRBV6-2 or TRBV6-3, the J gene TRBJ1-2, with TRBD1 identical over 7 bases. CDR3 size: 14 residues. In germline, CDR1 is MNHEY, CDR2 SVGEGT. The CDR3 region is CASSYSTGRLGFSF. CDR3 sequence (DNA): TGTGCCAGCAGTTACTCGACAGGGCGGCTCGGATTCTCCTTC.

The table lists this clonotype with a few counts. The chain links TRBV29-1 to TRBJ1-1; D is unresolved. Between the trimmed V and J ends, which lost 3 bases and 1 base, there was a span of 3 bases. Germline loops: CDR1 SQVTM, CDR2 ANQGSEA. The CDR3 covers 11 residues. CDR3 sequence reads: CSVDKNTEAFF. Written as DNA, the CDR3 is TGCAGCGTTGACAAGAACACTGAAGCTTTCTTT. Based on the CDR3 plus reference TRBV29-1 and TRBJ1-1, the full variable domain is SAVISQKPSRDICQRGTSLTIQCQVDSQVTMMFWYRQQPGQSLTLIATANQGSEATYESGFVIDKFPISRPNLTFSTLTVSNMSPEDSSIYLCSVDKNTEAFFGQGTRLTVV.

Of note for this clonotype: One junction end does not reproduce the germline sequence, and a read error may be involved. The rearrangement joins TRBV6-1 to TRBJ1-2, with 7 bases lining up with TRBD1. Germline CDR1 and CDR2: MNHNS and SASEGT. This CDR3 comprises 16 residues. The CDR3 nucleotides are TGTGCCAGCAGTTCCCCCCGAACGGGACAGCGCCATGGCTACAACTTC. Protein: CASSSPRTGQRHGYNF.

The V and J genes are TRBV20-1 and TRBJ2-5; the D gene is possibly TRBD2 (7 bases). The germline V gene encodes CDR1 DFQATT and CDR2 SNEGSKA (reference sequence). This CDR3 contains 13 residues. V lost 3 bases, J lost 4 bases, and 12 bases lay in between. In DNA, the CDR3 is TGCAGTGCTAGGGGGGGGGCGAGAGAGACCCAGTACTTC. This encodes CSARGGARETQYF.

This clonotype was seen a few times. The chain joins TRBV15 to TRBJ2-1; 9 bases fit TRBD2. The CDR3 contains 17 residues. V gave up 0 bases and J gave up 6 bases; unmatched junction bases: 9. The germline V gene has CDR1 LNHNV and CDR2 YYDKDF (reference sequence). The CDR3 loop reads CATSRDRVAGAFNEQFF. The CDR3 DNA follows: TGTGCCACCAGCAGAGATCGGGTAGCGGGAGCGTTCAATGAGCAGTTCTTC.

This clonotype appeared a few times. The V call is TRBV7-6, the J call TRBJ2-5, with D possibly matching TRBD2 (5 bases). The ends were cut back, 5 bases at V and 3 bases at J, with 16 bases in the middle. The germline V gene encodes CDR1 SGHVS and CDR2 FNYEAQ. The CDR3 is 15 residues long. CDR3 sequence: CASSPTFREEETQYF. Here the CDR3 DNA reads TGTGCCAGCAGCCCTACCTTCCGGGAAGAAGAGACCCAGTACTTC.

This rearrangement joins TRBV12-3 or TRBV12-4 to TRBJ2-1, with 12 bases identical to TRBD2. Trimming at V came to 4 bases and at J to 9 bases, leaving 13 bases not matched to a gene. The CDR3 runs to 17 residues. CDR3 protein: CASSSSLAGGGSGEQFF. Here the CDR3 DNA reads TGTGCCAGCAGTTCAAGCCTAGCGGGGGGGGGGTCAGGTGAGCAGTTCTTC.